The 15 T cell receptor beta chains given below trace back to one sample, sequenced in a study of T cells in Graves' hyperthyroidism and ophthalmopathy. It was RNA transcripts that yielded the amplified TCR beta CDR3 regions. The TCR CDR3 first-round RT-PCR relied on the HTBI primer set. TCRdb redid the calling of the multiplex PCR reads with MiXCR, one entry per CDR3 protein. The table records just under 750,000 distinct CDR3 sequences, under 45% of them present only once. Material for sequencing was blood. The origin of the receptors is a woman aged 40 to 50 with Graves' hyperthyroidism.

This clonotype was observed a few times. The V gene is TRBV20-1, the J gene TRBJ2-7, with 12 positions matching TRBD1. Trimming took 6 bases from V and 3 from J; bases not matched to a gene: 9. CDR1 is DFQATT, CDR2 SNEGSKA, per germline (reference sequence). This CDR3 spans 15 amino acids. CDR3: CSAAPGQGAFYEQYF. The CDR3 coding sequence is TGCAGTGCAGCCCCGGGACAGGGGGCGTTCTACGAGCAGTACTTC.

This rearrangement joins TRBV10-3 to TRBJ1-1; 10 bases line up with TRBD1. This CDR3 contains 14 residues. CDR1 and CDR2 from the germline V gene are ENHRY and SYGVKD. The trim removed 10 bases at V and 2 bases at J, leaving 7 bases unmatched. The chain's CDR3 is CATGQGRLNTEAFF. The CDR3 DNA follows: TGTGCCACGGGACAGGGGAGGCTAAACACTGAAGCTTTCTTT.

The V and J genes are TRBV3-1 and TRBJ2-7; possible D gene TRBD2, 7 bases. CDR1 and CDR2 from the germline V gene are LGHDT and YNNKEL (reference sequence). The CDR3 contains 17 residues. V was trimmed by 0 bases and J by 0 bases, leaving 15 bases between them. This CDR3 reads CASSQEGTLAYSYEQYF. The CDR3 nucleotides are TGTGCCAGCAGCCAAGAAGGGACACTAGCGTACTCCTACGAGCAGTACTTC.

The genes are TRBV25-1 and TRBJ2-5; D might be TRBD1 (6 bases). The CDR3 totals 15 residues. V was trimmed by 6 bases and J by 1 base, leaving 15 bases between them. Germline V lookup: CDR1 MGHDK, CDR2 SYGVNS. The CDR3 nucleotides are TGTGCCAGCAGAGGCGATAGGACAGCCCAAGAGACCCAGTACTTC. This codes for CASRGDRTAQETQYF.

This clonotype showed up many times. DNA of the CDR3: TGTGCCAGCAGCTCCCCCGCAGGCCAAGACTACGAGCAGTACTTC. Translated: CASSSPAGQDYEQYF. The chain carries TRBV5-4 and TRBJ2-7; D gene unclear. The CDR3 extends over 15 amino acids. Germline CDR1 is SGHNT and CDR2 is YYREEE (reference sequence). The V and J ends lost 3 bases and 3 bases respectively, with 16 bases between them.

The chain uses TRBV18 and TRBJ1-2, with D maybe TRBD1 (6 bases). This CDR3 is built from 14 residues. Germline CDR1 and CDR2: KGHSH and LQKENI. V was pared by 2 bases and J by 5 bases, with 12 bases between. Here the CDR3 reads CASSPVNTGYGYTF. CDR3 nucleotides: TGTGCCAGCTCACCAGTAAACACAGGGTATGGCTACACCTTC.

This clonotype was picked up many times. This chain links TRBV24-1 with TRBJ1-1, with D tentatively TRBD1 (5 bases). V was pared by 5 bases and J by 4 bases, with 13 bases between. The germline V gene has CDR1 KGHDR and CDR2 SFDVKD. The CDR3 covers 14 residues. The CDR3 here is CATSASGPRTEAFF. CDR3 nucleotides: TGTGCCACCAGTGCATCAGGGCCCCGCACTGAAGCTTTCTTT.

In its sample, this clonotype was seen a few times. The chain links TRBV4-1 to TRBJ1-6, with D hard to call. The CDR3 totals 14 residues. Germline V CDR1 and CDR2: MGHRA, YSYEKL. V lost 4 bases to trimming and J lost 9 bases, with 13 bases between them. CDR3 DNA sequence: TGCGCCAGCAGCCGGCAATCGGTCGGTTCACCCCTCCACTTT. Translating gives CASSRQSVGSPLHF.

The gene calls are TRBV11-2 and TRBJ2-7; 7 bases are a match to TRBD2. With V trimmed by 0 bases and J by 7 bases, 6 bases remained unmatched. In germline, CDR1 is SGHAT, CDR2 FQNNGV. The CDR3 has 14 amino acids. The CDR3, as DNA: TGTGCCAGCAGCTTAGACTTCGGGGGGAATGAGCAGTACTTC. It is translated as CASSLDFGGNEQYF.

This clonotype was detected only a few times. The CDR3 loop is CASSLGGANSYNSPLHF. The CDR3 nucleotides are TGTGCCAGCAGCTTGGGGGGGGCTAATTCCTATAATTCACCCCTCCACTTT. This rearrangement joins TRBV5-4 to TRBJ1-6, with D maybe TRBD1 (6 bases). V was pared by 0 bases and J by 1 base, with 11 bases between. The germline V gene has CDR1 SGHNT and CDR2 YYREEE (reference sequence). The CDR3 spans 17 residues. The full variable domain, completed using reference TRBV5-4 and TRBJ1-6, is ETGVTQSPTHLIKTRGQQVTLRCSSQSGHNTVSWYQQALGQGPQFIFQYYREEENGRGNFPPRFSGLQFPNYSSELNVNALELDDSALYLCASSLGGANSYNSPLHFGNGTRLTVT.

CDR3 nucleotide sequence: TGTGCCAGCAGTTGGGAACTAGCGGTTAACACCGGGGAGCTGTTTTTT. Residues: CASSWELAVNTGELFF. V gene TRBV6-6 combines with J gene TRBJ2-2; 8 bases line up with TRBD2. The CDR3 runs to 16 residues. CDR1 is MNHNY, CDR2 SVGAGI, per germline (reference sequence). Unmatched junction bases numbered 6, after V lost 4 bases and J lost 2 bases.

On this clonotype itself: A much larger clone sits a single nucleotide away, making a read error possible. A read error is likely, as this CDR3 ends without the conserved phenylalanine or tryptophan. The chain employs TRBV7-9 and TRBJ1-1; D is uncertain. CDR1 is SEHNR and CDR2 is FQNEAQ in the germline V gene (reference sequence). V was trimmed by 5 bases and J by 2 bases, leaving 12 bases between them. This CDR3 region has 14 residues. The CDR3 nucleotides are TGTGCCAGCAGCCAACTAAACCATAACACTGAAGCTTTCCTT. Translating it yields CASSQLNHNTEAFL.

This clonotype has at least ten counts. The genes are TRBV24-1 and TRBJ2-5; 11 bases are shared with TRBD2. The germline gives CDR1 KGHDR, CDR2 SFDVKD. This CDR3 has 16 residues. V lost 3 bases to trimming and J lost 2 bases; unmatched junction nucleotides: 4. The CDR3 reads CATSDPSGGIQETQYF. In DNA form, the CDR3 reads TGTGCCACCAGTGATCCTAGCGGGGGGATACAAGAGACCCAGTACTTC.

This chain links TRBV7-9 with TRBJ1-2, with a possible D match to TRBD1 (5 bases). V lost 6 bases to trimming and J lost 8 bases, with 19 bases between them. CDR3 length: 14 amino acids. CDR1 is SEHNR, CDR2 FQNEAQ, per germline (reference sequence). DNA of the CDR3: TGTGCCAGCAGAAGAGGGACGTACCCAAGGGGCTACACCTTC. As protein: CASRRGTYPRGYTF.

This clonotype was seen ten or more times. This sequence joins TRBV29-1 and TRBJ1-1; 7 bases map to TRBD1. Germline lookup yields CDR1 SQVTM and CDR2 ANQGSEA. Trimming removed 7 bases from V and 5 bases from J; junction bases left unmatched: 13. This CDR3 is 14 amino acids long. CDR3 in DNA: TGCAGCGCGGGGTCAGCGACAGGGCGAACTGAAGCTTTCTTT. As protein: CSAGSATGRTEAFF.